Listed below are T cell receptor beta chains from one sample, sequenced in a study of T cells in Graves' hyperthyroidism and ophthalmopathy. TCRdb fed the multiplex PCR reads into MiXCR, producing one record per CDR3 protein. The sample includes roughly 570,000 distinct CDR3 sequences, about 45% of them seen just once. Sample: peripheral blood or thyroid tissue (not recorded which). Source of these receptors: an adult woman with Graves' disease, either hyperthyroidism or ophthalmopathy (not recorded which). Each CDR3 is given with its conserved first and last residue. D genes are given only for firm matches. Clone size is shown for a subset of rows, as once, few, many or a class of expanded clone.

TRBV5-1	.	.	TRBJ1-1	TGCGCCAGCAGCTCGGCAGATGAAGCTTTCTTT	CASSSADEAFF
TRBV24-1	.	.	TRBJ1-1	TGTGCCACCAGTGATTTGTCGGGCCCGAACACTGAAGCTTTCTTT	CATSDLSGPNTEAFF
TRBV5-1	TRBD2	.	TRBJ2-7	TGCGCCAGCAGCGGACTAGGAGGGGCCGGGGAGCAGTACTTC	CASSGLGGAGEQYF
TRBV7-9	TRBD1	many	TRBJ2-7	TGTGCCAGCAGCCCCGGACAGGGCGCCTACGAGCAGTACTTC	CASSPGQGAYEQYF
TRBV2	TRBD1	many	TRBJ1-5	TGTGCCAGCGGACAGGAACGTCAGCCCCAGCATTTT	CASGQERQPQHF
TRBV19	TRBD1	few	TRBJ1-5	TGTGCCAGTAGTGTGCTCCCGGGACAGGGGAGCAATCAGCCCCAGCATTTT	CASSVLPGQGSNQPQHF
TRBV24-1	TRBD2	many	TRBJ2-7	TGTGCCACCAGTACGTCGACTAGCGGGAGTTGGTACGAGCAGTACTTC	CATSTSTSGSWYEQYF
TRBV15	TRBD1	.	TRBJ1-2	TGTGCCACCAGCAGAACTGGGACAGTGGGCCTCTATGGCTACACCTTC	CATSRTGTVGLYGYTF
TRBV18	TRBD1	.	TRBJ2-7	TGTGCCAGCTCATCGTCCGGGACAGAGGTTCGGGAGCAGTACTTC	CASSSSGTEVREQYF
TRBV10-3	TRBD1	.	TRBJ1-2	TGTGCCAGTGCCAAAAAAGACAGGGGGAACTATGGCTACACCTTC	CASAKKDRGNYGYTF
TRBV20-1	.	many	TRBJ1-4	TGCAGTGCTAGAGAAAGGCGGGGGGTATATGAAAAACTGTTTTTT	CSARERRGVYEKLFF
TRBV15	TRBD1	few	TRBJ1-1	TGTGCCACCAGCAGAGATAGGGGACAGCTGAACACTGAAGCTTTCTTT	CATSRDRGQLNTEAFF
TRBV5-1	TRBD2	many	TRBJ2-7	TGCGCCAGCAGCTCGGGACTAAGAGGCTACGAGCAGTACTTC	CASSSGLRGYEQYF
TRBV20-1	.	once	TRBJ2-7	TGCAGTGCCAGCAGACCCCTGACGGGGACTGGAGAGCAGTACTTC	CSASRPLTGTGEQYF
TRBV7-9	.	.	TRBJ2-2	TGTGCCAGCAGCTTTCAAACCGGGGAGCTGTTTTTT	CASSFQTGELFF
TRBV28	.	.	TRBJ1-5	TGTGCCACCGAGACCAGGGCGGATCAGCCCCAGCATTTT	CATETRADQPQHF
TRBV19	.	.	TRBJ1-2	TGTGCCAGTAACTCGGCGGTGGGGGATGGCTACACCTTC	CASNSAVGDGYTF
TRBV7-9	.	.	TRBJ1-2	TGTGCCAGCAGCCCCAGGCAACCACAGGGCAACTATGGCTACACCTTC	CASSPRQPQGNYGYTF
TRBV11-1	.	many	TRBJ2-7	TGTGCCAGCAGCCCGCTATGGGCCGAGCAGTACTTC	CASSPLWAEQYF
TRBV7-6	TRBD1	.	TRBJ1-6	TGTGCCAGCAGCATAACAGGGGGCGGTTCACCCCTCCACTTT	CASSITGGGSPLHF
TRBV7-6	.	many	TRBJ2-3	TGTGCCAGCAGCTTAGTTCGGGGGAGCACAGATACGCAGTATTTT	CASSLVRGSTDTQYF
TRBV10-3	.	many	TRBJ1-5	TGTGCCATCAGTGTATCAGGGAATCAGCCCCAGCATTTT	CAISVSGNQPQHF
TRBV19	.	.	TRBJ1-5	TGTGCCAGTAGTATAGTTGATCAGCCCCAGCATTTT	CASSIVDQPQHF